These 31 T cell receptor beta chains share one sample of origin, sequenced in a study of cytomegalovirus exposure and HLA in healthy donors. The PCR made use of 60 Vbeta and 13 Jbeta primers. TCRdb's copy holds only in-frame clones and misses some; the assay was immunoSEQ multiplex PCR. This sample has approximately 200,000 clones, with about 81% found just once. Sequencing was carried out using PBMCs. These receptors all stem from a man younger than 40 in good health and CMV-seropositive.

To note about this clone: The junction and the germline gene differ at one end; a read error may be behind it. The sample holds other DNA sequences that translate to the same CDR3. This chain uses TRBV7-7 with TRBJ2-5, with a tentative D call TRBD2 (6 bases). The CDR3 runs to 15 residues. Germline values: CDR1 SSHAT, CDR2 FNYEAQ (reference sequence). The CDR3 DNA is TGTGCTAGCAGCTTAGACGGGAGAGGTCAAGAGACCCAGTACTTC. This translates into CASSLDGRGQETQYF.

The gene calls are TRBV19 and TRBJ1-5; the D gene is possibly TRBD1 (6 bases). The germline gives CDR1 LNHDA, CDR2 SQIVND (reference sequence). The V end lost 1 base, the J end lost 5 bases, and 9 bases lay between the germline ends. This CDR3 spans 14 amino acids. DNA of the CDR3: TGTGCCAGTAGTATAGGGCAGGGGCATCAGCCCCAGCATTTT. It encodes CASSIGQGHQPQHF.

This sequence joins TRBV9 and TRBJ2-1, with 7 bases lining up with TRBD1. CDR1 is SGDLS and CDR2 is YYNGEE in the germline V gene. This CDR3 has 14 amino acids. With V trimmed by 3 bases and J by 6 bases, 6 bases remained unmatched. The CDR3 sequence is CASSAGTAGNEQFF. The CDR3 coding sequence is TGTGCCAGCAGCGCAGGGACAGCCGGCAATGAGCAGTTCTTC.

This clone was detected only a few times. The CDR3 sequence: CASSEYSSSDTQYF. In nucleotides, the CDR3 is TGTGCCAGTAGTGAGTACAGTTCCTCAGATACGCAGTATTTT. The chain is built from TRBV19 and TRBJ2-3; D gene unclear. Germline V lookup: CDR1 LNHDA, CDR2 SQIVND (reference sequence). Trimming took off 5 bases at V and 4 bases at J, with 13 bases between the two ends. This CDR3 spans 14 amino acids.

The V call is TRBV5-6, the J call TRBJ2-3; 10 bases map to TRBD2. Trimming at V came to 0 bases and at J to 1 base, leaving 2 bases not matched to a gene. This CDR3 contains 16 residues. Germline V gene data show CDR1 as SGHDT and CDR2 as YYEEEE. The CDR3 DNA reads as TGTGCCAGCAGCTTGGGGCTAGCGGGGGGCACAGATACGCAGTATTTT. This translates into CASSLGLAGGTDTQYF.

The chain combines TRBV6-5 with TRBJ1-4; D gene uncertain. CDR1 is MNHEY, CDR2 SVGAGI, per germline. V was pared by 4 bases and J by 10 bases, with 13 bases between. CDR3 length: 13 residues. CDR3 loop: CASSSRTRGKLFF. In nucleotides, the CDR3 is TGTGCCAGCAGTTCAAGGACTCGAGGAAAACTGTTTTTT.

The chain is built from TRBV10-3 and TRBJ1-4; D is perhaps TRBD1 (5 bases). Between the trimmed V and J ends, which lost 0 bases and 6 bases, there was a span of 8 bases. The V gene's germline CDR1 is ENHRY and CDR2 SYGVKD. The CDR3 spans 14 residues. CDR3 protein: CAISESWGDEKLFF. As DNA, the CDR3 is TGTGCCATCAGTGAGTCGTGGGGGGATGAAAAACTGTTTTTT.

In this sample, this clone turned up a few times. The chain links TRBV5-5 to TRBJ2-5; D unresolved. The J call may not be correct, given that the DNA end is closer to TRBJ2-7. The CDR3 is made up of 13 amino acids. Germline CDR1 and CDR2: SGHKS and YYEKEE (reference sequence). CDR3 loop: CASSFQVSYEQYF. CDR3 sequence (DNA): TGTGCCAGCAGCTTTCAGGTCTCCTACGAGCAGTACTTC.

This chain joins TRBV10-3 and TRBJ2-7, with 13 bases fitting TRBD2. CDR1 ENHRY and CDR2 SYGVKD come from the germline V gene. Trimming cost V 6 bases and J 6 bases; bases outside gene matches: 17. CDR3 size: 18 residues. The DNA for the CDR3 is TGTGCCATCAGCTTTGGACTAGCGGGGGTAAAGGGTTTGGGCGAGCAGTACTTC. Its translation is CAISFGLAGVKGLGEQYF.

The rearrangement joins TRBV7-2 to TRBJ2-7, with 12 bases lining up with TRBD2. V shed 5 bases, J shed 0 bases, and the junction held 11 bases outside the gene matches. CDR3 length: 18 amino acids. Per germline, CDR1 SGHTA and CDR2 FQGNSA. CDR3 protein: CASSQPTSGRAHSYEQYF. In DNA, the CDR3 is TGTGCCAGCAGCCAACCGACTAGCGGGAGAGCTCACTCCTACGAGCAGTACTTC.

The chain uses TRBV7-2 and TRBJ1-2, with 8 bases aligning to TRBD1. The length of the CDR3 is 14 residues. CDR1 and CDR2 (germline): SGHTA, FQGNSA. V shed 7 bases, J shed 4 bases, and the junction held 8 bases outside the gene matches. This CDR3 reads CASTPQGGSYGYTF. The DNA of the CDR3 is TGTGCCAGCACTCCACAGGGGGGAAGCTATGGCTACACCTTC.

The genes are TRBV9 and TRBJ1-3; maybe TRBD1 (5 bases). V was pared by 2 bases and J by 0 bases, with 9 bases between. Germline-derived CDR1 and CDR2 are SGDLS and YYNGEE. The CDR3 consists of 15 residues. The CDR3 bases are TGTGCCAGCAGCGTGACAGTAGGCTCTGGAAACACCATATATTTT. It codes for CASSVTVGSGNTIYF.

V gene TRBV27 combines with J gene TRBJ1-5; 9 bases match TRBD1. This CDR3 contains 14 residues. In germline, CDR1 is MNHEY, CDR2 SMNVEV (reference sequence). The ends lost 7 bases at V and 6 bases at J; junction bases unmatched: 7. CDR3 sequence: CASKLGQGSQPQHF. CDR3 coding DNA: TGTGCCAGCAAACTCGGACAGGGGTCTCAGCCCCAGCATTTT.

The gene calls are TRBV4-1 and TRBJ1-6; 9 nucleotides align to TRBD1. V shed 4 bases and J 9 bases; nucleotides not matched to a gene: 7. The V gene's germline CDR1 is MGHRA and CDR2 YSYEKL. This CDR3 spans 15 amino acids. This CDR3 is CASSPGQGFSSPLHF. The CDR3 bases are TGCGCCAGCAGCCCCGGACAGGGGTTTAGTTCACCCCTCCACTTT.

CDR3 nucleotides: TGTGCCAGCAGCCCGCCGGGATTGCGGGAGACCCAGTACTTC. The encoded protein is CASSPPGLRETQYF. The V gene is TRBV25-1, the J gene TRBJ2-5; possible D gene TRBD2, 5 bases. V dropped 6 bases and J dropped 5 bases, with 16 bases sitting between them. The germline gives CDR1 MGHDK, CDR2 SYGVNS. The CDR3 has 14 residues. Filled out from reference TRBV25-1 and TRBJ2-5, the complete variable domain reads EADIYQTPRYLVIGTGKKITLECSQTMGHDKMYWYQQDPGMELHLIHYSYGVNSTEKGDLSSESTVSRIRTEHFPLTLESARPSHTSQYLCASSPPGLRETQYFGPGTRLLVL.

The CDR3: CASSQVGLAGVCEQFF. The CDR3 bases are TGCGCCAGCAGCCAAGTGGGGCTAGCGGGAGTCTGTGAGCAGTTCTTC. The chain has TRBV4-3 and TRBJ2-1; 10 bases match TRBD2. With 1 base clipped from V and 9 bases from J, the junction kept 9 bases outside the gene matches. The CDR3 totals 16 residues. The germline V gene has CDR1 LGHNA and CDR2 YSLEER.

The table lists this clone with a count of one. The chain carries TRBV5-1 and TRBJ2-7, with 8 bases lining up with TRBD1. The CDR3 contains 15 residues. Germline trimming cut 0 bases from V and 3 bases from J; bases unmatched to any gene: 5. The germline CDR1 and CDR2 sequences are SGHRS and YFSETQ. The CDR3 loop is CASSLGSGGYYEQYF. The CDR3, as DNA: TGCGCCAGCAGCTTGGGGTCAGGGGGCTACTACGAGCAGTACTTC.

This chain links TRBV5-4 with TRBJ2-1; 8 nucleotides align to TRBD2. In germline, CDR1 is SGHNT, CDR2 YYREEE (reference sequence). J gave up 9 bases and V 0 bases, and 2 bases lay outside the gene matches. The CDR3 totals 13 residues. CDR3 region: CASSLGTSFEQFF. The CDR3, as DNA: TGTGCCAGCAGCTTGGGGACTAGCTTTGAGCAGTTCTTC.

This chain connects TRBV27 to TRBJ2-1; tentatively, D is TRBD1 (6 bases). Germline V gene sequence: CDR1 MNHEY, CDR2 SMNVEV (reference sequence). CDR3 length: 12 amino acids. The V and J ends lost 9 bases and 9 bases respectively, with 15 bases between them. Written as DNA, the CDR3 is TGTGCCAGGGGACACGTCGGCTCTGAGCAGTTCTTC. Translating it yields CARGHVGSEQFF.

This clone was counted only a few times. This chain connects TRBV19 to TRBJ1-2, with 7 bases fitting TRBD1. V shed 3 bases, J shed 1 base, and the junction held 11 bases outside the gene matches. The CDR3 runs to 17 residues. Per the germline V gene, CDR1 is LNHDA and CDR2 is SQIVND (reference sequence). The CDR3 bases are TGTGCCAGTAGTATCCCCCTCGGACAGGAGAGTAACTATGGCTACACCTTC. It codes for CASSIPLGQESNYGYTF.

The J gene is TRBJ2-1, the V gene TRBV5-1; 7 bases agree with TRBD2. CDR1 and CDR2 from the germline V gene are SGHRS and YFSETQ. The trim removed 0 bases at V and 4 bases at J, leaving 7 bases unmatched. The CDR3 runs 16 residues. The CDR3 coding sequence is TGCGCCAGCAGCTTGGCGCCGGCTAGCGGTTACAATGAGCAGTTCTTC. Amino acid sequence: CASSLAPASGYNEQFF.

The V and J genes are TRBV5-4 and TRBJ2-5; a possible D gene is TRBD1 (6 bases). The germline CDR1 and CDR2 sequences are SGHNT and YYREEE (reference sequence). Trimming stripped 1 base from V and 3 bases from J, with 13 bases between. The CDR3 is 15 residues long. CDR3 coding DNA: TGTGCCAGCAGCTTGCGCAGGACAGATAAAGAGACCCAGTACTTC. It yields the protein CASSLRRTDKETQYF.

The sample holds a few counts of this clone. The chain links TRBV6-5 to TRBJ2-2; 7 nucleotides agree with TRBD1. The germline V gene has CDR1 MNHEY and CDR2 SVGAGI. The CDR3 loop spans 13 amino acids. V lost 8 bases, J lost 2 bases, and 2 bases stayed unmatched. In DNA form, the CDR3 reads TGTGCCAGCGGGGACAGCAACACCGGGGAGCTGTTTTTT. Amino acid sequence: CASGDSNTGELFF.

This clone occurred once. DNA of the CDR3: TGTGCCAGCAGACGGGACTCCCGCGAGCAGTACTTC. As protein: CASRRDSREQYF. The V and J genes are TRBV6-6 and TRBJ2-5; perhaps TRBD2 as D (6 bases). The end of the DNA fits TRBJ2-7 better, so the J call may be wrong. Germline-derived CDR1 and CDR2 are MNHNY and SVGAGI (reference sequence). CDR3 size: 12 residues.

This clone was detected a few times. The CDR3 spells CASSTPPGDQPQHF. The CDR3 region has the DNA TGTGCCAGCAGTACCCCGCCGGGGGATCAGCCCCAGCATTTT. The gene calls are TRBV28 and TRBJ1-5; TRBD1 is a possible D gene (5 bases). The CDR3 length is 14 residues. Germline lookup yields CDR1 MDHEN and CDR2 SYDVKM. With 5 bases removed from V and 5 bases from J, the gap between germline ends came to 13 bases. Together with reference TRBV28 and TRBJ1-5, the CDR3 gives the full variable domain: DVKVTQSSRYLVKRTGEKVFLECVQDMDHENMFWYRQDPGLGLRLIYFSYDVKMKEKGDIPEGYSVSREKKERFSLILESASTNQTSMYLCASSTPPGDQPQHFGDGTRLSIL.

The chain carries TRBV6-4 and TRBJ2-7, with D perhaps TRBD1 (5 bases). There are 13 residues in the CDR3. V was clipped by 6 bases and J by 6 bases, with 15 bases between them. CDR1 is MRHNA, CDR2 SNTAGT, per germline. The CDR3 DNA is TGTGCCAGCAGCTCTACCGGACAAGGCGAGCAGTACTTC. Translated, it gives CASSSTGQGEQYF.

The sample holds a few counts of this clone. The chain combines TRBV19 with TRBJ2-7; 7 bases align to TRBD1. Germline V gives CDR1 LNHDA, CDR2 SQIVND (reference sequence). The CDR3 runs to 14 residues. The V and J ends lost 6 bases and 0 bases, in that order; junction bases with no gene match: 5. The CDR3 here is CASRSDRVSYEQYF. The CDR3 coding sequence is TGTGCCAGTAGATCAGACAGGGTCTCCTACGAGCAGTACTTC. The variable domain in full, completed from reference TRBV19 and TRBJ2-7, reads DGGITQSPKYLFRKEGQNVTLSCEQNLNHDAMYWYRQDPGQGLRLIYYSQIVNDFQKGDIAEGYSVSREKKESFPLTVTSAQKNPTAFYLCASRSDRVSYEQYFGPGTRLTVT.

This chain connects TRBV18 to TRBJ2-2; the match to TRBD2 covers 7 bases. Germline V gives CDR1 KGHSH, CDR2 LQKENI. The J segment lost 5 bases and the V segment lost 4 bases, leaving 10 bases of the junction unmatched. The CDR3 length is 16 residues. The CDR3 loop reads CASSLTAGVVTGELFF. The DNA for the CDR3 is TGTGCCAGCTCACTGACGGCGGGAGTGGTAACCGGGGAGCTGTTTTTT.

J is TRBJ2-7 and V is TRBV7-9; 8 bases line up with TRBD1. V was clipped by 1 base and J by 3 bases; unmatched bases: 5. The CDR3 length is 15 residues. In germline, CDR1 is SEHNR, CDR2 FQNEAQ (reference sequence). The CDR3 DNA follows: TGTGCCAGCAGCTTAGGGCAGGGGGCATTCTACGAGCAGTACTTC. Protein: CASSLGQGAFYEQYF. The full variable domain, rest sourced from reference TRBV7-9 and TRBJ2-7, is DTGVSQNPRHKITKRGQNVTFRCDPISEHNRLYWYRQTLGQGPEFLTYFQNEAQLEKSRLLSDRFSAERPKGSFSTLEIQRTEQGDSAMYLCASSLGQGAFYEQYFGPGTRLTVT.

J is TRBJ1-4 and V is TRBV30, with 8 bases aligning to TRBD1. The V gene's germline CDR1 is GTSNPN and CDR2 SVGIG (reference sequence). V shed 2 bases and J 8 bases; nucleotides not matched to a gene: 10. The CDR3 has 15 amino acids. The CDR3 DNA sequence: TGTGCCTGGAGTTTTCAACAGGGGGGACAGGAAAAACTGTTTTTT. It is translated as CAWSFQQGGQEKLFF.

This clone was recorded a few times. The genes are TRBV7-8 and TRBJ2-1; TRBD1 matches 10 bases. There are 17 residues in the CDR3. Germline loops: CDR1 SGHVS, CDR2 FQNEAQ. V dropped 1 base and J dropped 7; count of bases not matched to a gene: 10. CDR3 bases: TGTGCCAGCAGCTTAGAGGCCGGCGGGACAGGGGTTAATGAGCAGTTCTTC. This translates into CASSLEAGGTGVNEQFF. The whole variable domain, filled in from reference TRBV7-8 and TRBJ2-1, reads GAGVSQSPRYKVAKRGQDVALRCDPISGHVSLFWYQQALGQGPEFLTYFQNEAQLDKSGLPSDRFFAERPEGSVSTLKIQRTQQEDSAVYLCASSLEAGGTGVNEQFFGPGTRLTVL.